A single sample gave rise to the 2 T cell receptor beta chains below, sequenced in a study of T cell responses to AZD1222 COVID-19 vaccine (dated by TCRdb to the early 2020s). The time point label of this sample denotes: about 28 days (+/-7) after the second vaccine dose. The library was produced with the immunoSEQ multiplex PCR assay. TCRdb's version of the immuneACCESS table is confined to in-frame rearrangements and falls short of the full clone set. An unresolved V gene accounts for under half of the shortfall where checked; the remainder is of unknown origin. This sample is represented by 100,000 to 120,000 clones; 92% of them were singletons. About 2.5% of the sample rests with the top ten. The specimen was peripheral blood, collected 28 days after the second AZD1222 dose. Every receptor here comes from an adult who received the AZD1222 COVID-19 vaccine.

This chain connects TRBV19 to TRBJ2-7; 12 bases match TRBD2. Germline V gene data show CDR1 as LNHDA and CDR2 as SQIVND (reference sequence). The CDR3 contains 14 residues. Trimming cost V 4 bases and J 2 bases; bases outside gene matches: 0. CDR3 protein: CASSTSGGAYEQYF. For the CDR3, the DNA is TGTGCCAGTAGTACTAGCGGGGGGGCCTACGAGCAGTACTTC. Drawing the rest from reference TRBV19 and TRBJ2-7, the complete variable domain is DGGITQSPKYLFRKEGQNVTLSCEQNLNHDAMYWYRQDPGQGLRLIYYSQIVNDFQKGDIAEGYSVSREKKESFPLTVTSAQKNPTAFYLCASSTSGGAYEQYFGPGTRLTVT.

CDR3 sequence reads: CASSWTSNQPQHF. The CDR3 nucleotides are TGTGCCAGCAGCTGGACAAGCAATCAGCCCCAGCATTTT. The chain joins TRBV27 to TRBJ1-5; possibly TRBD1 for D (5 bases). This CDR3 region has 13 residues. Deletions cut 6 bases from V and 1 base from J, with 7 bases between. In germline, CDR1 is MNHEY, CDR2 SMNVEV (reference sequence).